Following are 13 T cell receptor beta chains from one sample sequenced in a study of cytomegalovirus exposure and HLA in healthy donors. Use of 60 Vbeta and 13 Jbeta primers characterized the PCR. Profiled with immunoSEQ multiplex PCR; TCRdb holds only in-frame clones, not every one. The repertoire holds about 210,000 clones, with roughly 85% as singletons. Source material: PBMCs. Receptors originate from a girl aged 2 to 10 in good health and CMV-seronegative.

This chain links TRBV28 with TRBJ2-2; D call uncertain. The CDR3 consists of 11 residues. Germline V gene sequence: CDR1 MDHEN, CDR2 SYDVKM. V was pared by 7 bases and J by 5 bases, with 5 bases between. CDR3 loop: CASKRTGELFF. The CDR3 nucleotides read TGTGCCAGCAAGAGAACCGGGGAGCTGTTTTTT.

The chain recombines TRBV6-5 with TRBJ2-5; D gene uncertain. CDR3 length equals 14 residues. Trimming stripped 0 bases from V and 5 bases from J, with 10 bases between. Germline V gene data show CDR1 as MNHEY and CDR2 as SVGAGI. Here the CDR3 reads CASSYSTIGETQYF. CDR3 sequence (DNA): TGTGCCAGCAGTTACTCGACAATCGGCGAGACCCAGTACTTC.

The chain combines TRBV2 with TRBJ2-3, with D uncertain. V shed 4 bases and J shed 4 bases, with 12 bases lying between them. The V gene's germline CDR1 is SNHLY and CDR2 FYNNEI. The CDR3 is made up of 14 amino acids. The CDR3 nucleotides are TGTGCCAGCAGTGCTGAGGTCCGAGCAGATACGCAGTATTTT. Translating gives CASSAEVRADTQYF.

The chain is built from TRBV6-4 and TRBJ1-3, with D maybe TRBD1 (5 bases). Germline values: CDR1 MRHNA, CDR2 SNTAGT. This CDR3 is 15 amino acids long. The ends were cut back, 6 bases at V and 0 bases at J, with 12 bases in the middle. CDR3 sequence reads: CASSPTAFSGNTIYF. CDR3 nucleotides: TGTGCCAGCAGCCCGACAGCTTTCTCTGGAAACACCATATATTTT.

This clone was seen a few times. The CDR3 is CASTQGDRGFRYQPQHF. The CDR3 DNA follows: TGCGCCAGCACTCAAGGGGACAGGGGGTTTCGGTATCAGCCCCAGCATTTT. The J gene is TRBJ1-5, the V gene TRBV10-1; 11 positions match TRBD1. The CDR3 totals 17 residues. Trimming took 7 bases from V and 5 from J; bases not matched to a gene: 13. Germline CDR1 and CDR2: WNHNN and SYGVQD (reference sequence).

Notes on this clone: At one end the junction does not follow the germline gene, possibly because of a read error. The CDR3: CASSEGGGHIYF. The CDR3 DNA reads as TGTGCCAGCAGTGAAGGGGGGGGACACATCTATTTT. This chain links TRBV6-1 with TRBJ1-5; D perhaps matches TRBD1 (6 bases). From germline, CDR1 is MNHNS and CDR2 SASEGT. The CDR3 runs to 12 residues.

V usage is TRBV10-3 and J usage is TRBJ2-7; perhaps TRBD2 as D (5 bases). Trimming removed 8 bases from V and 2 bases from J, with 19 bases in between. The CDR3 sequence is 15 residues long. Germline CDR1 ENHRY, CDR2 SYGVKD. This CDR3 reads CAILSTSGLTYEQYF. CDR3 bases: TGTGCCATCCTATCGACGAGCGGCCTAACCTACGAGCAGTACTTC.

This clone appeared a single time. This sequence joins TRBV19 and TRBJ1-4; 10 bases align to TRBD1. The J segment lost 7 bases and the V segment lost 5 bases, leaving 7 bases of the junction unmatched. CDR3 length: 15 amino acids. Germline CDR1 reads LNHDA; CDR2 reads SQIVND (reference sequence). For the CDR3, the DNA is TGTGCCAGTAGTCCCCGGACAGGGGGTTTTGAAAAACTGTTTTTT. Translated, it gives CASSPRTGGFEKLFF.

The gene calls are TRBV11-2 and TRBJ2-1; 9 bases are shared with TRBD2. The CDR3 consists of 16 residues. J gave up 7 bases and V 8 bases, and 15 bases lay outside the gene matches. CDR1 is SGHAT and CDR2 is FQNNGV in the germline V gene. The CDR3 loop is CASAPKAGGGANEQFF. Here the CDR3 DNA reads TGTGCCAGCGCGCCTAAGGCGGGCGGGGGGGCAAATGAGCAGTTCTTC.

The chain recombines TRBV19 with TRBJ1-6, with a tentative D call TRBD1 (5 bases). CDR3 length equals 15 residues. Trimming stripped 5 bases from V and 5 bases from J, with 13 bases between. Germline CDR1 and CDR2: LNHDA and SQIVND (reference sequence). This CDR3 reads CASSVRQYDNSPLHF. CDR3 DNA: TGTGCCAGTAGTGTCAGACAGTACGATAATTCACCCCTCCACTTT.

This sequence joins TRBV6-1 and TRBJ2-7, with TRBD1 as a possible D gene (7 bases). The CDR3 is made up of 15 amino acids. Germline V CDR1 and CDR2: MNHNS, SASEGT. V was pared by 5 bases and J by 3 bases, with 17 bases between. In nucleotides, the CDR3 is TGTGCCAGCAGTATACAACACAGGGGAGGCTACGAGCAGTACTTC. Translating it yields CASSIQHRGGYEQYF.

This chain uses TRBV2 with TRBJ1-5; D is uncertain. Trimming pared 3 bases from V and 0 bases from J, leaving 9 bases between. Germline CDR1 reads SNHLY; CDR2 reads FYNNEI. The CDR3 sequence is 15 residues long. CDR3 nucleotide sequence: TGTGCCAGCAGTGATGCGGGATATAGCAATCAGCCCCAGCATTTT. It codes for CASSDAGYSNQPQHF.

The chain employs TRBV4-1 and TRBJ2-1, with 10 bases identical to TRBD2. This CDR3 spans 22 amino acids. Trimming took 0 bases from V and 0 from J; bases not matched to a gene: 17. Germline CDR1 MGHRA, CDR2 YSYEKL. CDR3 region: CASSQDRRGTSGTSSSYNEQFF. In nucleotides, the CDR3 is TGCGCCAGCAGCCAAGATCGGAGGGGAACTAGCGGGACCTCCAGCTCCTACAATGAGCAGTTCTTC.